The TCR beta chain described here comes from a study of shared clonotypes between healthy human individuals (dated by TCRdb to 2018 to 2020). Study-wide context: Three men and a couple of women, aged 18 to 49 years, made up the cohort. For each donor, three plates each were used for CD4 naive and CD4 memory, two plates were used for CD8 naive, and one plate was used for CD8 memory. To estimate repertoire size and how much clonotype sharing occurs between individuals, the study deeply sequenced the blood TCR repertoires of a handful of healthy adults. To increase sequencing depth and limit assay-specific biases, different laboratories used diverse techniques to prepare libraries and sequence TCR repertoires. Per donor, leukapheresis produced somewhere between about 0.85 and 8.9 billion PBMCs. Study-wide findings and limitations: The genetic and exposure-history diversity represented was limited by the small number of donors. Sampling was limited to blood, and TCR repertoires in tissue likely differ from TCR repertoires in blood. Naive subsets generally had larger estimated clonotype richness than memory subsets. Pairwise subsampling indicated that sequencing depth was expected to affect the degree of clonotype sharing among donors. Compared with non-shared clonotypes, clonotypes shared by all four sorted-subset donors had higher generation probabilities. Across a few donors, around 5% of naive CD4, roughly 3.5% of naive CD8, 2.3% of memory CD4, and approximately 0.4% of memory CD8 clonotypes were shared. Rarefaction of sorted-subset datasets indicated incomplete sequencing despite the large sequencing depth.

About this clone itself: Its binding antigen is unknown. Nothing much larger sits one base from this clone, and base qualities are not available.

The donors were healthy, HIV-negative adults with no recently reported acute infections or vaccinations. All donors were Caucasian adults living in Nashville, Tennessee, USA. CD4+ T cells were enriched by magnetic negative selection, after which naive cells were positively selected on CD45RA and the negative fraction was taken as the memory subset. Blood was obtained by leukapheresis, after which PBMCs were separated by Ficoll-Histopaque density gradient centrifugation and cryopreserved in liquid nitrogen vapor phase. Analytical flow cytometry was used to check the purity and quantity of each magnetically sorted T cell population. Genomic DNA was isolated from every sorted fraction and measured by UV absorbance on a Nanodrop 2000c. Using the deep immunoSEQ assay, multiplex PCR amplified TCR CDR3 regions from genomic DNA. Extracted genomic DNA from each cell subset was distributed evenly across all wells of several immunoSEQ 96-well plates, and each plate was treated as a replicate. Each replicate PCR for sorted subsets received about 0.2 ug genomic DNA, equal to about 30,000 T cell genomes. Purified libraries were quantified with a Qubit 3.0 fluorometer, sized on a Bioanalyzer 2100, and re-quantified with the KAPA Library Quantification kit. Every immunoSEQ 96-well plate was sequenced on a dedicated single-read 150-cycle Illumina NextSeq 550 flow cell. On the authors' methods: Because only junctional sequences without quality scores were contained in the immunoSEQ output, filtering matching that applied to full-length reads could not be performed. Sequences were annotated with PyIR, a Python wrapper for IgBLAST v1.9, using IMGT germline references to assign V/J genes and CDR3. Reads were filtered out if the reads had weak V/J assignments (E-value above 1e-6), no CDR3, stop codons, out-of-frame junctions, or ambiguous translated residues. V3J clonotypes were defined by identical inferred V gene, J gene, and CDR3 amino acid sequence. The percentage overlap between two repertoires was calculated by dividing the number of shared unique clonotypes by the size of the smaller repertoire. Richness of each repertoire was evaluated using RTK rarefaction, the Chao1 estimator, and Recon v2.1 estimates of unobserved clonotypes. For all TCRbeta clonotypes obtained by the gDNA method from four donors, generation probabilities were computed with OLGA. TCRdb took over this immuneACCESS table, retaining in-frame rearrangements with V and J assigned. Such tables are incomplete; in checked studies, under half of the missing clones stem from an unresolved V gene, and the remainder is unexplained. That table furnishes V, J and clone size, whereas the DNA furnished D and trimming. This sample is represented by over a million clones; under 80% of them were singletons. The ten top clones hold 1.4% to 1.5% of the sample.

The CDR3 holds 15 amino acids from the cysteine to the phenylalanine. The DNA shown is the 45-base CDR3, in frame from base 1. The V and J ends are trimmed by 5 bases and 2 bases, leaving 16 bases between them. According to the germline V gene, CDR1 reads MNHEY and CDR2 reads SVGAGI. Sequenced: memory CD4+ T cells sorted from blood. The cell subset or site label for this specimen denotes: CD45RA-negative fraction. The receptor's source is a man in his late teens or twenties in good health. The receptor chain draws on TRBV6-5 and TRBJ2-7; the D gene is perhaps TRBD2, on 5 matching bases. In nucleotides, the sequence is TGTGCCAGCAGTCCGAAGGTACTAGGGACCTACGAGCAGTACTTC. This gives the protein CASSPKVLGTYEQYF.